This T cell receptor beta chain came from a study of cytomegalovirus exposure and HLA in healthy donors. Study conclusions and caveats: Testing in vitro showed a few CMV-associated chains specific for CMV antigens. The authors listed over 150 TCR beta chains as cytomegalovirus-associated. Apparent HLA restriction characterized most CMV-associated TCR beta chains in a later analysis.

As concerns this clone: Its antigen remains unidentified.

This CDR3 comprises 13 residues. The germline CDR1 and CDR2 sequences are MGHRA and YSYEKL. Trimming pared 7 bases from V and 2 bases from J, leaving 10 bases between. The PCR used 60 Vbeta and 13 Jbeta primers. Clones were read by immunoSEQ multiplex PCR, and TCRdb kept only the in-frame ones, dropping some. The table has 120,000 to 150,000 clones, 80% to 90% seen once. V and J are TRBV4-1 and TRBJ2-3; D might be TRBD1 (6 bases). The sequenced sample was PBMCs. The source of this sequence is a woman between 40 and 50 years old in good health and CMV-seropositive. The CDR3 spells CASKGELTDTQYF. CDR3 sequence (DNA): TGCGCCAGCAAGGGGGAACTCACAGATACGCAGTATTTT.